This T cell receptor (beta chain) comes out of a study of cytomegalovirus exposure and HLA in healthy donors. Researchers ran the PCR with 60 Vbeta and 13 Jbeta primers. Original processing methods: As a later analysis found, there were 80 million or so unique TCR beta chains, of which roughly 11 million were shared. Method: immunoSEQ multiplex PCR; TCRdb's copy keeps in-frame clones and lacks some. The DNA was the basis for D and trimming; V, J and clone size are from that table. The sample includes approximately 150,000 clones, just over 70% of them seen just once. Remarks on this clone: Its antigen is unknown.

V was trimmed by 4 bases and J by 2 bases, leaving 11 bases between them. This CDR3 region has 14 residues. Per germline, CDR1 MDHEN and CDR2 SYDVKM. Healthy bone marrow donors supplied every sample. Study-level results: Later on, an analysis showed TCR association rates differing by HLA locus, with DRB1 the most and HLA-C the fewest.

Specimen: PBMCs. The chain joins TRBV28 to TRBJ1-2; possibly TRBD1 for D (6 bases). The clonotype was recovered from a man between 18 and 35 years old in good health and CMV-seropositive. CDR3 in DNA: TGTGCCAGCAGTTACCGTGGGGGCAACTATGGCTACACCTTC. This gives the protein CASSYRGGNYGYTF.